This TCR beta chain was retrieved from a study of shared clonotypes between healthy human individuals. Some clones are missing from TCRdb's copy, which holds only in-frame ones; the method was immunoSEQ multiplex PCR. The table has about 1.5 million clones, 95% to 99% seen once. The V gene's germline CDR1 is LNHNV and CDR2 YYDKDF (reference sequence). V lost 3 bases, J lost 2 bases, and 11 bases lay in between. CDR3 length: 14 amino acids. Sequencing used naive CD4+ T cells sorted from blood. The subset here: CD45RA+ positively selected. The TCR comes from a man aged 25 to 40 in good health. V is TRBV15 and J is TRBJ2-7; D gene uncertain. The CDR3 reads CATSREAPPYEQYF. Written as DNA, the CDR3 is TGTGCCACCAGCAGGGAAGCGCCCCCCTACGAGCAGTACTTC. The full variable domain, completed using reference TRBV15 and TRBJ2-7, is DAMVIQNPRYQVTQFGKPVTLSCSQTLNHNVMYWYQQKSSQAPKLLFHYYDKDFNNEADTPDNFQSRRPNTSFCFLDIRSPGLGDTAMYLCATSREAPPYEQYFGPGTRLTVT.